The rows below give T cell receptor beta chains drawn from one sample of a study of blood T cell repertoires in COVID-19. The method was immunoSEQ multiplex PCR; TCRdb's version includes in-frame clones alone and lacks a portion of them. The sample contains some 190,000 clones, 82% of which appear only once. The sample comprised peripheral blood. Source of these receptors: a woman older than 75 with active or convalescent COVID-19. Each CDR3 is given without its conserved first and last residue.

j_call v_call cdr3_aa
TRBJ2-1 TRBV19 ASSTAGGSNEQF
TRBJ1-5 TRBV5-8 ASSLVAGIGNQPQH
TRBJ1-6 TRBV19 ASSMRQGMFSSPLH
TRBJ2-5 TRBV20-1 SASLGAERYGLKTQY
TRBJ2-3 TRBV30 AWSQSGTDTQY
TRBJ1-2 TRBV19 ASSIRTGEHYGYT
TRBJ2-3 TRBV19 ASSFGMGTDTQY
TRBJ1-1 TRBV11-2 ASSLEGQNTEAF
TRBJ1-5 TRBV2 ASSDDRSSNQPQH
TRBJ2-5 TRBV19 ASSEQGLGTQY
TRBJ1-2 TRBV29-1 SVERRTYGYT
TRBJ1-2 TRBV7-9 ASSPRTGQSYGYT
TRBJ1-5 TRBV30 AWSVLGNQPQH
TRBJ2-7 TRBV12-3/TRBV12-4 ASSLTQSYEQY
TRBJ2-7 TRBV5-1 ASSFYGLAADEQY
TRBJ2-3 TRBV5-6 ASCPGLRDTQY
TRBJ1-1 TRBV5-1 ASSLVQATTEAF
TRBJ1-2 TRBV7-9 ASSPRTGVINYGYT
TRBJ1-4 TRBV25-1 ASSEFQGNEKLF
TRBJ2-7 TRBV5-1 ASRPDVTSEQY
TRBJ1-4 TRBV5-5 ASSLISGEKLF
TRBJ2-1 TRBV11-2 ASSLPSGAYNEQF
TRBJ2-2 TRBV6-4 ASSQGLAGEGELF
TRBJ1-2 TRBV11-2 ASSARWQGLGYT
TRBJ2-3 TRBV5-1 ASSSLAGGPGDTQY
TRBJ2-7 TRBV6-2/TRBV6-3 ASSQGAYEQY
TRBJ2-7 TRBV6-6 ASSYLTGEAYEQY
TRBJ1-5 TRBV6-1 ASSGGVGTGVNQPQH
TRBJ2-1 TRBV19 ATDQLGGKLL
TRBJ2-2 TRBV5-8 ASSRAWDTSNTGELF
TRBJ2-3 TRBV2 ASSDYPSGRRTDTQY
TRBJ1-1 TRBV19 ATLDKINTEAF
TRBJ2-7 TRBV7-9 ASSLTGPRAEQY
TRBJ1-4 TRBV7-9 ASSLVGDRDEKLF
TRBJ2-7 TRBV6-1 ASSDMSGPYEQY
TRBJ2-5 TRBV3-1/TRBV3-2 ASNSGAIQETQY
TRBJ2-2 TRBV18 ASQPGPSTWELF
TRBJ1-2 TRBV27 ASSFYSGDPGYGYT
TRBJ1-3 TRBV29-1 SVEDGPGNTIY
TRBJ1-6 TRBV5-6 ASSLGGTPLH
TRBJ2-7 TRBV28 ASMRAGLYEQY
TRBJ1-1 TRBV5-1 ASSTTGGSTEAF
TRBJ2-1 TRBV12-5 ASGSGQLDNEQF